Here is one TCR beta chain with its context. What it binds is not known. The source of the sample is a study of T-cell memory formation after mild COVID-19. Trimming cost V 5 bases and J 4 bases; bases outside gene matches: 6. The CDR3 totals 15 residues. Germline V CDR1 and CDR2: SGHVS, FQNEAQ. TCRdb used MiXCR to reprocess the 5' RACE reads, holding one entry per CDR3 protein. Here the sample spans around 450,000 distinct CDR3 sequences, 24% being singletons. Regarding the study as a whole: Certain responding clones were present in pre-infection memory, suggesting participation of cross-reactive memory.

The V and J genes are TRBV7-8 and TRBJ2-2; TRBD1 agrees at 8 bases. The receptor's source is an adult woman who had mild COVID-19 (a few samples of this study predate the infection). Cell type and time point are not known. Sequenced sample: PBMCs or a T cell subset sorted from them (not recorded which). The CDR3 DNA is TGTGCCAGCAGCACCGGACAGGGAATCACCGGGGAGCTGTTTTTT. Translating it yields CASSTGQGITGELFF. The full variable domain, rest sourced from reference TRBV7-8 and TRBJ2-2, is GAGVSQSPRYKVAKRGQDVALRCDPISGHVSLFWYQQALGQGPEFLTYFQNEAQLDKSGLPSDRFFAERPEGSVSTLKIQRTQQEDSAVYLCASSTGQGITGELFFGEGSRLTVL.